The entry below gives a single T cell receptor (beta chain) sequence along with its context. Its matching antigen is unknown. The CDR3 has 13 residues. V lost 8 bases and J 3 bases, leaving 14 bases between the germline ends. Germline V CDR1 and CDR2: GTSNPN, SVGIG (reference sequence). The data originate from a study of Ad26.COV2.S vaccination and SARS-CoV-2 variants. Notes on the study in general: Reported post-vaccination CD8+ and CD4+ T cell responses to spike showed substantial breadth.

Treatment here: some 19 received Ad26.COV2.S at low or high dose, single or two shots; several received placebo; per-sample allocation not given. Samples were taken on day 63 after the first vaccine or placebo injection. An Ad26 vector that expressed Wuhan-strain SARS-CoV-2 spike constituted the vaccine. TCRdb's table, derived via immunoSEQ multiplex PCR, lists solely in-frame clones and lacks some. This table has fewer than 500,000 clones, nearly 90% appearing once. The sample here was peripheral blood, taken in a trial of Ad26.COV2.S vaccine versus placebo. The sequence was collected from a person aged 18-60 years who received the Ad26.COV2.S COVID-19 vaccine or a placebo. V is TRBV30 and J is TRBJ1-3, with D tentatively TRBD1 (5 bases). Written as DNA, the CDR3 is TGTGCCCAGGGCCTCGGAGGTGGAAACACCATATATTTT. Translation: CAQGLGGGNTIYF.